These 28 T cell receptor beta chains were sequenced from one sample in a study of blood T cell repertoires in COVID-19. Generated by immunoSEQ multiplex PCR, the TCRdb table keeps only in-frame clones and is missing some. The sample holds roughly 30,000 clones, roughly 83% seen once. Sequencing was done on a sample of peripheral blood. The receptors stem from an elderly man with active COVID-19.

CDR3 region: CASERGQVNQPQHF. The CDR3 DNA sequence: TGTGCCAGCGAGAGGGGACAGGTTAATCAGCCCCAGCATTTT. The rearrangement joins TRBV2 to TRBJ1-5, with TRBD1 matching 8 bases. The CDR3 sequence is 14 residues long. V shed 8 bases, J shed 4 bases, and the junction held 7 bases outside the gene matches. From germline, CDR1 is SNHLY and CDR2 FYNNEI.

The chain is built from TRBV3-1 (or the pseudogene TRBV3-2) and TRBJ1-2; D uncertain. V was cut by 0 bases and J by 5 bases, with 7 bases left in between. Germline V gene sequence: CDR1 LGHDT, CDR2 YNNKEL (reference sequence). This CDR3 region has 13 residues. The CDR3 is CASSQDPVYGYTF. CDR3 nucleotide sequence: TGTGCCAGCAGCCAAGATCCTGTTTATGGCTACACCTTC.

The V gene is TRBV10-3, the J gene TRBJ2-6; 7 bases align to TRBD1. The V segment lost 8 bases and the J segment 4 bases; nucleotides outside the gene matches: 5. Looked up from germline, CDR1 is ENHRY and CDR2 is SYGVKD. The CDR3 consists of 14 residues. CDR3 nucleotides: TGTGCCATCGGTAAGGGGGCGGGGGCCAACGTCCTGACTTTC. It translates to CAIGKGAGANVLTF.

V and J are TRBV7-9 and TRBJ2-3; D is possibly TRBD2 (6 bases). The length of the CDR3 is 14 residues. Trimming removed 3 bases from V and 2 bases from J, with 9 bases in between. The germline V gene has CDR1 SEHNR and CDR2 FQNEAQ (reference sequence). In DNA, the CDR3 is TGTGCCAGCAGCTTGAGCGGGCCCACAGATACGCAGTATTTT. Protein: CASSLSGPTDTQYF.

The chain carries TRBV28 and TRBJ2-2; 11 bases agree with TRBD1. The V gene end was trimmed by 6 bases and the J gene end by 7 bases; junction bases not matched to a gene: 4. In germline, CDR1 is MDHEN, CDR2 SYDVKM. CDR3 length equals 14 residues. CDR3 in amino acids: CASRRTGGGGELFF. The DNA for the CDR3 is TGTGCCAGCAGGCGGACAGGGGGCGGCGGGGAGCTGTTTTTT.

This clone is a singleton in its sample. The chain joins TRBV10-3 to TRBJ1-2; TRBD1 aligns across 9 bases. The CDR3 loop spans 13 amino acids. Germline CDR1 ENHRY, CDR2 SYGVKD. V gave up 6 bases and J gave up 4 bases; unmatched junction bases: 3. CDR3 protein: CAISGGQGYGYTF. The CDR3 DNA is TGTGCCATCAGCGGGGGACAGGGCTATGGCTACACCTTC.

The chain carries TRBV10-1 and TRBJ2-1, with 9 bases aligning to TRBD1. The length of the CDR3 is 17 residues. The germline V gene has CDR1 WNHNN and CDR2 SYGVQD (reference sequence). The trim removed 8 bases at V and 6 bases at J, leaving 17 bases unmatched. CDR3 in amino acids: CASGAGTGKLFSNEQFF. The CDR3 DNA is TGCGCCAGCGGCGCCGGGACAGGGAAACTTTTCTCCAATGAGCAGTTCTTC.

This clone was counted a few times. The rearrangement joins TRBV6-6 to TRBJ1-6; TRBD1 might be the D (5 bases). The CDR3 is 13 residues long. V was shortened by 8 bases and J by 6 bases, with 11 bases between the two germline ends. Germline V gives CDR1 MNHNY, CDR2 SVGAGI (reference sequence). CDR3 amino acids: CASRSGVNSPLHF. The CDR3 region has the DNA TGTGCCAGCCGGTCGGGGGTTAATTCACCCCTCCACTTT.

This chain connects TRBV27 to TRBJ2-1, with TRBD2 matching 8 bases. Germline-derived CDR1 and CDR2 are MNHEY and SMNVEV (reference sequence). This CDR3 contains 14 residues. Trimming at V came to 10 bases and at J to 3 bases, leaving 8 bases not matched to a gene. CDR3 amino acids: CATIPGGGYNEQFF. CDR3 DNA: TGTGCCACTATACCCGGGGGGGGCTACAATGAGCAGTTCTTC.

This chain joins TRBV13 and TRBJ2-3; 8 positions agree with TRBD2. CDR3 length: 16 residues. Germline CDR1 reads PRHDT; CDR2 reads FYEKMQ (reference sequence). V lost 2 bases, J lost 0 bases, and 4 bases stayed unmatched. DNA for the CDR3: TGTGCCAGCAGCTTAAGGCTAGCGGGTAGCACAGATACGCAGTATTTT. This codes for CASSLRLAGSTDTQYF.

The chain combines TRBV9 with TRBJ2-5; D unclear. V dropped 0 bases and J dropped 5 bases, with 11 bases sitting between them. There are 14 residues in the CDR3. Germline V CDR1 and CDR2: SGDLS, YYNGEE. CDR3 amino acids: CASSVDVRRETQYF. In DNA, the CDR3 is TGTGCCAGCAGCGTAGACGTCCGGCGGGAGACCCAGTACTTC.

The chain has TRBV2 and TRBJ2-7; the match to TRBD2 covers 7 bases. Germline V lookup: CDR1 SNHLY, CDR2 FYNNEI. The CDR3 spans 12 residues. Losses at the gene ends were 6 bases for V and 7 bases for J; bases not matched to a gene: 6. CDR3 sequence reads: CASRSGGLEQYF. DNA for the CDR3: TGTGCCAGCAGATCGGGGGGTCTTGAGCAGTACTTC. The full variable domain, rest sourced from reference TRBV2 and TRBJ2-7, is EPEVTQTPSHQVTQMGQEVILRCVPISNHLYFYWYRQILGQKVEFLVSFYNNEISEKSEIFDDQFSVERPDGSNFTLKIRSTKLEDSAMYFCASRSGGLEQYFGPGTRLTVT.

This chain joins TRBV11-2 and TRBJ1-1; no clear D. The germline gives CDR1 SGHAT, CDR2 FQNNGV. The CDR3 length is 14 residues. Trimming left V 5 bases short and J 4 bases short, with 14 bases between. The CDR3 coding sequence is TGTGCCAGCAGCGCGGCATCTAGACGCACTGAAGCTTTCTTT. Encoded protein: CASSAASRRTEAFF. The full variable domain, in which reference TRBV11-2 and TRBJ1-1 provide the parts outside the CDR3, is EAGVAQSPRYKIIEKRQSVAFWCNPISGHATLYWYQQILGQGPKLLIQFQNNGVVDDSQLPKDRFSAERLKGVDSTLKIQPAKLEDSAVYLCASSAASRRTEAFFGQGTRLTVV.

This clone was seen only once. V is TRBV9 and J is TRBJ2-2, with 7 positions matching TRBD2. Germline trimming cut 3 bases from V and 6 bases from J; bases unmatched to any gene: 2. This CDR3 region has 13 residues. Looked up from germline, CDR1 is SGDLS and CDR2 is YYNGEE. The DNA for the CDR3 is TGTGCCAGCAGCGCCACTAGCGCCGGGGAGCTGTTTTTT. This gives the protein CASSATSAGELFF. Using reference TRBV9 and TRBJ2-2 for the parts outside the CDR3, the full variable domain is DSGVTQTPKHLITATGQRVTLRCSPRSGDLSVYWYQQSLDQGLQFLIQYYNGEERAKGNILERFSAQQFPDLHSELNLSSLELGDSALYFCASSATSAGELFFGEGSRLTVL.

This chain uses TRBV6-1 with TRBJ2-5; maybe TRBD2 (6 bases). CDR1 and CDR2 (germline): MNHNS, SASEGT. The CDR3 has 16 residues. Between the trimmed V and J ends, which lost 0 bases and 4 bases, there was a span of 15 bases. This CDR3 is CASSEAGGLGGETQYF. Here the CDR3 DNA reads TGTGCCAGCAGTGAAGCGGGGGGACTGGGGGGAGAGACCCAGTACTTC.

V is TRBV7-9 and J is TRBJ2-5, with TRBD1 identical over 8 bases. With 5 bases clipped from V and 6 bases from J, the junction kept 11 bases outside the gene matches. This CDR3 spans 15 amino acids. CDR1 and CDR2 (germline): SEHNR, FQNEAQ (reference sequence). The CDR3 nucleotides are TGTGCCAGCAGCCGAGGAGGCGGACAGGGAAAGACCCAGTACTTC. This translates into CASSRGGGQGKTQYF.

The J gene is TRBJ2-3, the V gene TRBV29-1; TRBD1 agrees at 8 bases. After removal of 6 bases from V and 3 bases from J, the junction contained 5 bases not matched to a gene. The CDR3 consists of 13 residues. CDR1 and CDR2 (germline): SQVTM, ANQGSEA. The CDR3 DNA reads as TGCAGCGTAAAGGACAGGGTTACAGATACGCAGTATTTT. Translation: CSVKDRVTDTQYF.

CDR3 nucleotide sequence: TGCAGTGCTACTGACAGGGTGAATCAGCCCCAGCATTTT. It is translated as CSATDRVNQPQHF. The chain has TRBV20-1 and TRBJ1-5; 7 bases fit TRBD1. With V trimmed by 4 bases and J by 4 bases, 4 bases remained unmatched. This CDR3 is 13 amino acids long. Germline CDR1 reads DFQATT; CDR2 reads SNEGSKA (reference sequence).

The DNA for the CDR3 is TGCGCCAGCAGCCGGGGCGATACGCAGTATTTT. This translates into CASSRGDTQYF. J is TRBJ2-3 and V is TRBV4-1, with a possible D match to TRBD1 (5 bases). The length of the CDR3 is 11 residues. Trimming cost V 4 bases and J 6 bases, with 5 bases left between them. Germline loops: CDR1 MGHRA, CDR2 YSYEKL.

This CDR3 is CASREGATSEQYF. In DNA, the CDR3 is TGTGCCAGCAGGGAGGGGGCGACGTCTGAGCAGTACTTC. The rearrangement links TRBV6-5 to TRBJ2-7, with D perhaps matching TRBD1 (7 bases). Germline CDR1 and CDR2: MNHEY and SVGAGI. This CDR3 region has 13 residues. The V end lost 6 bases, the J end lost 7 bases, and 16 bases lay between the germline ends.

This clone was picked up one time. V gene TRBV6-5 combines with J gene TRBJ1-2, with D tentatively TRBD1 (6 bases). Per germline, CDR1 MNHEY and CDR2 SVGAGI. Trimming took 6 bases from V and 8 from J, leaving 13 bases between them. There are 12 residues in the CDR3. CDR3 sequence: CASRSQGNGYTF. In nucleotides, the CDR3 is TGTGCCAGCAGATCACAGGGTAACGGCTACACCTTC.

The V and J genes are TRBV6-5 and TRBJ2-3; 10 positions match TRBD2. The CDR3 extends over 15 amino acids. In germline, CDR1 is MNHEY, CDR2 SVGAGI. The V and J ends lost 6 bases and 1 base, in that order; junction bases with no gene match: 4. Written as DNA, the CDR3 is TGTGCCAGCAGAGGGGGGACTAGCGGCACAGATACGCAGTATTTT. Its translation: CASRGGTSGTDTQYF.

The V gene is TRBV5-1, the J gene TRBJ1-1; the match to TRBD1 covers 7 bases. The CDR3 sequence is 15 residues long. Losses at the gene ends were 6 bases for V and 0 bases for J; bases not matched to a gene: 8. Per germline, CDR1 SGHRS and CDR2 YFSETQ. CDR3 residues: CASTGTANMNTEAFF. DNA for the CDR3: TGCGCCAGCACCGGGACAGCAAACATGAACACTGAAGCTTTCTTT.

This clone was found once. The chain joins TRBV5-1 to TRBJ2-2; D possibly corresponds to TRBD1 (6 bases). Trimming took off 4 bases at V and 1 base at J, with 8 bases between the two ends. Germline CDR1 and CDR2: SGHRS and YFSETQ. CDR3 length equals 14 residues. The CDR3 spells CASSQTGNTGELFF. The DNA for the CDR3 is TGCGCCAGCAGCCAGACAGGGAACACCGGGGAGCTGTTTTTT.

The chain combines TRBV20-1 with TRBJ1-4; 8 nucleotides match TRBD1. Germline lookup yields CDR1 DFQATT and CDR2 SNEGSKA (reference sequence). The CDR3 extends over 12 amino acids. Losses at the gene ends were 5 bases for V and 9 bases for J; bases not matched to a gene: 5. This chain's CDR3 is CSAGGQGQKLFF. CDR3 sequence (DNA): TGCAGTGCTGGTGGACAGGGACAAAAACTGTTTTTT.

This clone was seen only once. The CDR3, as DNA: TGCGCCAGCAGCCAAGTCCAGGGCTCTGGAAACACCATATATTTT. Protein product: CASSQVQGSGNTIYF. The rearrangement links TRBV4-1 to TRBJ1-3; tentatively, D is TRBD1 (5 bases). The CDR3 extends over 15 amino acids. V lost 1 base and J 0 bases, leaving 7 bases between the germline ends. From germline, CDR1 is MGHRA and CDR2 YSYEKL.

The rearrangement uses TRBV5-1 and TRBJ2-1; 7 nucleotides line up with TRBD2. This CDR3 has 15 amino acids. Trimming at V came to 2 bases and at J to 0 bases, leaving 2 bases not matched to a gene. Germline CDR1 SGHRS, CDR2 YFSETQ. CDR3 in amino acids: CASSLAGSSYNEQFF. CDR3 DNA: TGCGCCAGCAGCTTAGCGGGGAGCTCCTACAATGAGCAGTTCTTC. The whole variable domain, filled in from reference TRBV5-1 and TRBJ2-1, reads KAGVTQTPRYLIKTRGQQVTLSCSPISGHRSVSWYQQTPGQGLQFLFEYFSETQRNKGNFPGRFSGRQFSNSRSEMNVSTLELGDSALYLCASSLAGSSYNEQFFGPGTRLTVL.

The V and J genes are TRBV5-6 and TRBJ1-4, with D maybe TRBD1 (6 bases). CDR1 SGHDT and CDR2 YYEEEE come from the germline V gene. This CDR3 region has 16 residues. The V gene lost 2 bases and the J gene lost 5 bases, with 16 bases spanning the gap. In DNA, the CDR3 is TGTGCCAGCAGCTTTCTTCTGGGAGGGGGAAATGAAAAACTGTTTTTT. As protein: CASSFLLGGGNEKLFF. Filled out from reference TRBV5-6 and TRBJ1-4, the complete variable domain reads DAGVTQSPTHLIKTRGQQVTLRCSPKSGHDTVSWYQQALGQGPQFIFQYYEEEERQRGNFPDRFSGHQFPNYSSELNVNALLLGDSALYLCASSFLLGGGNEKLFFGSGTQLSVL.